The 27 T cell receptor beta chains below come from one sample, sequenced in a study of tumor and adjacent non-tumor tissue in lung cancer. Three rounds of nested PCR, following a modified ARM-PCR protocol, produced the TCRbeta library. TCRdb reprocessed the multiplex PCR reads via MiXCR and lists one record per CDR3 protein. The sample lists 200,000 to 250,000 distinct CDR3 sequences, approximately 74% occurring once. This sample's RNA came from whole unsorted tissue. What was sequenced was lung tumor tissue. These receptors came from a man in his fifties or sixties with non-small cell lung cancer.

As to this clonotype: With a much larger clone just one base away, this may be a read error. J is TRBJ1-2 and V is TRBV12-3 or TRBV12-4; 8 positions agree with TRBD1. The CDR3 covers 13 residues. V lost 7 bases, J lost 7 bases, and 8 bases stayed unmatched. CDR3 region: CASNPSGGFGYTF. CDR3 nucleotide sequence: TGTGCCAGCAACCCCTCAGGGGGCTTTGGCTACACCTTC.

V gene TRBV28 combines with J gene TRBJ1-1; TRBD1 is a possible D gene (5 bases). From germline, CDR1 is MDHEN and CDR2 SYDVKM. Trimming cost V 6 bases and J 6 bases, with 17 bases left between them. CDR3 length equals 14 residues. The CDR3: CASREQRRDSEAFF. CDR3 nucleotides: TGTGCCAGCAGGGAACAGCGTCGGGACTCTGAAGCTTTCTTT.

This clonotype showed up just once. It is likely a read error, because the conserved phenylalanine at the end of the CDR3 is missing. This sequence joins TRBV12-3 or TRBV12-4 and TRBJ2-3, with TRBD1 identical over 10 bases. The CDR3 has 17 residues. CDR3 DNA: TGTGTCAGCCGCCTGTCCGGGACAGGGGTCGTAACAGATACGCAGTATATT. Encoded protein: CVSRLSGTGVVTDTQYI.

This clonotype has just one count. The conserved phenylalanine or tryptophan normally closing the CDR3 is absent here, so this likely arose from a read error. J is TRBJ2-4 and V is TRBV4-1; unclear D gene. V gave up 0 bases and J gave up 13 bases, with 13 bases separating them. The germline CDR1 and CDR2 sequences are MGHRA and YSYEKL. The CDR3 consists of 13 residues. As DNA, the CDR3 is TGCGCCAGCAGCCAAGATAGTAACACTATCCAGTACTTA. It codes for CASSQDSNTIQYL.

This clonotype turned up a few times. CDR3 DNA: TGCGCCAGCAGCTTAGGGGACTTCTACGAGCAGTACTTC. Translation gives CASSLGDFYEQYF. The chain has TRBV5-1 and TRBJ2-7; TRBD2 is a possible D gene (6 bases). The CDR3 is 13 residues long. Trimming shortened V by 2 bases and J by 3 bases, and 9 bases separated the two germline ends. Germline CDR1 SGHRS, CDR2 YFSETQ.

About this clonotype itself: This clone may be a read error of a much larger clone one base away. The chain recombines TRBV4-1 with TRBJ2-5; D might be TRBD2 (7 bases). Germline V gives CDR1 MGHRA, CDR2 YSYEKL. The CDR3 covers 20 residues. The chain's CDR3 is CASSQEGAAGFVGPQETQCF. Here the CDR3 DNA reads TGCGCCAGCAGCCAAGAGGGGGCAGCGGGGTTCGTAGGGCCCCAAGAGACCCAGTGCTTC.

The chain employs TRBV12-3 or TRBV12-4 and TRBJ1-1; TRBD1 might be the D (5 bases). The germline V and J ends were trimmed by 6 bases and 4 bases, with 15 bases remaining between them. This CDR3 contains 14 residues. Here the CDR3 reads CASRLGAAATEAFF. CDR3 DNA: TGTGCCAGCAGACTCGGGGCGGCAGCCACTGAAGCTTTCTTT.

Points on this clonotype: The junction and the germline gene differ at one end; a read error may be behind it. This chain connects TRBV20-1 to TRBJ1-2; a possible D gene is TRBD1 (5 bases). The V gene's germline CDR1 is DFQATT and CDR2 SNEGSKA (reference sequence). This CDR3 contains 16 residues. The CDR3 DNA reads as TGCAGTACTAGAGATCCCCTCCGGCAGGGCAGGGTTGGCTACACCTTC. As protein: CSTRDPLRQGRVGYTF.

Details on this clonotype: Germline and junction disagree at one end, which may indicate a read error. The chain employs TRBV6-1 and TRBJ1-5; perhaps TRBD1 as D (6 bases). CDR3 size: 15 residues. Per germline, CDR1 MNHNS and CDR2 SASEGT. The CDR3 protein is CVSNPGTPSNQPQHF. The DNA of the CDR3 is TGTGTCAGCAACCCTGGGACACCGAGCAATCAGCCCCAGCATTTT.

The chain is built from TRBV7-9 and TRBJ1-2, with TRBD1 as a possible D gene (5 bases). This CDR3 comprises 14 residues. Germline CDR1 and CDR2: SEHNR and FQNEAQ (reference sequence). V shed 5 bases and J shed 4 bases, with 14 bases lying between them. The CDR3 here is CASSTLGGSYGYTF. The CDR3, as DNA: TGTGCCAGCAGCACATTGGGGGGGAGCTATGGCTACACCTTC.

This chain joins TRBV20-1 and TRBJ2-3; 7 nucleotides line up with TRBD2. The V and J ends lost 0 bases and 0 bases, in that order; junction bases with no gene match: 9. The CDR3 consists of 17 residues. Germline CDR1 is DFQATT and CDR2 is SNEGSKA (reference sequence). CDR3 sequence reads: CSAREISGWASTDTQYF. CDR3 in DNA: TGCAGTGCTAGAGAAATTAGCGGGTGGGCTAGCACAGATACGCAGTATTTT.

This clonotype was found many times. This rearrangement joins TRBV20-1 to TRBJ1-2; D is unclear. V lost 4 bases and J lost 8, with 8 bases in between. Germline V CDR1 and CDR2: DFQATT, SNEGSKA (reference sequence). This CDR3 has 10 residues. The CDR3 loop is CSAKGNGYTF. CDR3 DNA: TGCAGTGCTAAAGGGAACGGCTACACCTTC.

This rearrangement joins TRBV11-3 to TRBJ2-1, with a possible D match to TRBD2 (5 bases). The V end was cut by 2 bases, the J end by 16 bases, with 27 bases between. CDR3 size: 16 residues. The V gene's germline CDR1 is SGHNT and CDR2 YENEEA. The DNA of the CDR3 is TGTGCCAGCAGCTTAAGAGTAGCGCGCTCCTACAATGCACAATTCTTC. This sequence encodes CASSLRVARSYNAQFF.

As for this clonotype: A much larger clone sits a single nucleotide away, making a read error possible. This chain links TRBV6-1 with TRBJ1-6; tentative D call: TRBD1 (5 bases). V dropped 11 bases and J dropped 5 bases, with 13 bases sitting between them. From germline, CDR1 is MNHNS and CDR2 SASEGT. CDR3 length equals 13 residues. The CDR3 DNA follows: TGTGCCTCCGGGACGGGTGATAATTCACCCCTCCACTTT. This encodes CASGTGDNSPLHF.

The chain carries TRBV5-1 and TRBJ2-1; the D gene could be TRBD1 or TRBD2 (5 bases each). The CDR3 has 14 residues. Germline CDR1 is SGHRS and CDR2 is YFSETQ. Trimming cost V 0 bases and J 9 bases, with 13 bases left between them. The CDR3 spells CASSLDQGRTEQFF. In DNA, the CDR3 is TGCGCCAGCAGCTTGGACCAGGGACGAACTGAGCAGTTCTTC.

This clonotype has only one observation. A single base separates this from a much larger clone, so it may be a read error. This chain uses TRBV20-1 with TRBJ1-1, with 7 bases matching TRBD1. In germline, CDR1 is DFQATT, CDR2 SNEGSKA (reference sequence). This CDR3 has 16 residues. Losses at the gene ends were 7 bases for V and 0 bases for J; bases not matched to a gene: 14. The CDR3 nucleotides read TGCAGTGATAAAAGCCAGGGGGGTGCAATGAACACTGAAGCTTTCTTT. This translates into CSDKSQGGAMNTEAFF.

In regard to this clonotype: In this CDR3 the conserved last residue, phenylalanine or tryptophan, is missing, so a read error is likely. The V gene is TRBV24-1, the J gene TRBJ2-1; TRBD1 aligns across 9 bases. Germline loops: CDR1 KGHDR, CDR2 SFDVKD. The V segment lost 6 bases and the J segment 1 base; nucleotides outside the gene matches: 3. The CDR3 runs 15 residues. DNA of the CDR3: TGTGCCACCAGTCGACAGGGGGAATCCTACAATGAGCAGTTCTTA. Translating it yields CATSRQGESYNEQFL.

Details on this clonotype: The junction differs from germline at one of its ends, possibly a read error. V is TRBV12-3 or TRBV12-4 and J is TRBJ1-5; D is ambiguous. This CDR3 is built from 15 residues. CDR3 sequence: CASSLASYSNQPEHF. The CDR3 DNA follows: TGTGCCAGCAGTTTAGCCTCTTATAGCAATCAGCCCGAGCATTTT.

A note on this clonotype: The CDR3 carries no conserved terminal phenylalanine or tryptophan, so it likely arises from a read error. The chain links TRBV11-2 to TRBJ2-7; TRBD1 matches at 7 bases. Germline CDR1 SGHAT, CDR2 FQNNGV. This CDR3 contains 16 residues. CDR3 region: CASSLVWGQSFYEQYL. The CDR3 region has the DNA TGTGCCAGTAGCTTAGTGTGGGGACAGAGTTTCTACGAGCAGTACCTC.

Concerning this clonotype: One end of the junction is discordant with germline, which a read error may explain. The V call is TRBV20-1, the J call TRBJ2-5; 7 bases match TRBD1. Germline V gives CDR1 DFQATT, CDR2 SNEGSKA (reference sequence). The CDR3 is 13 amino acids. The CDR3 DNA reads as TGCTGTGCTAGAGAGGGGGCTGTAGAGACCCAGTACTTC. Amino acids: CCAREGAVETQYF.

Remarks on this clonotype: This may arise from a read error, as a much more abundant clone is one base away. This CDR3 reads CATTESLNQPQHF. The CDR3, as DNA: TGTGCCACCACCGAGAGTCTCAATCAGCCCCAGCATTTT. This chain links TRBV6-1 with TRBJ1-5; D ambiguous. The CDR3 has 13 residues. The germline gives CDR1 MNHNS, CDR2 SASEGT. The V gene lost 10 bases and the J gene lost 3 bases, with 13 bases spanning the gap.

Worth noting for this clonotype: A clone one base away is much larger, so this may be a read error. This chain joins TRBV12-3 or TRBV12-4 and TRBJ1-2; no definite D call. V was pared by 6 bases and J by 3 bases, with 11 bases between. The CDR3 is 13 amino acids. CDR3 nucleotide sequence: TGTGCCAGCAGCTTACAGAGAGACTATGGCTACACCTTC. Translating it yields CASSLQRDYGYTF.

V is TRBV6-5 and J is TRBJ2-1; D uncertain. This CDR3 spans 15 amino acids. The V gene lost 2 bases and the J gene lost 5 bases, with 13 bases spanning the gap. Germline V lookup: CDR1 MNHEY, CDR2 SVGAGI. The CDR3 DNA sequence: TGTGCCAGCAGTTACATAGTGAGAGGAAACAATGAGCAGTTCTTC. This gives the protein CASSYIVRGNNEQFF.

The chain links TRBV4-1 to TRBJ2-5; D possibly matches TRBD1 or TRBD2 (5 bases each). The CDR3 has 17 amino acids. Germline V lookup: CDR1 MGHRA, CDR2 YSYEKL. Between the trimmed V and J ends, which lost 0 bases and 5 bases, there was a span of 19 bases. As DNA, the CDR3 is TGCGCCAGCAGCCAAGAAGGGGAGCTAGAGGTATGGGAGACCCAGTACTTC. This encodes CASSQEGELEVWETQYF.

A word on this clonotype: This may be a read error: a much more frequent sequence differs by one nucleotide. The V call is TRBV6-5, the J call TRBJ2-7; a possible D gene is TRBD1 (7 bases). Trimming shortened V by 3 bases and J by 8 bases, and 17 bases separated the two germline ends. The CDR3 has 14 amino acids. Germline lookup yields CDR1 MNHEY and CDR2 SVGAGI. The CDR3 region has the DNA TGTGCCAGCAGTTATCGGGGGTTAGGGGGCAAGCAGTACTTC. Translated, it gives CASSYRGLGGKQYF.

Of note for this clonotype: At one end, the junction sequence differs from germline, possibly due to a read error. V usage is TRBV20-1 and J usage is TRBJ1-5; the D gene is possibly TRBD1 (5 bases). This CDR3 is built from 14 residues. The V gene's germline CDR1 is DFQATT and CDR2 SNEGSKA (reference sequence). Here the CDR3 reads CNATTEGPGQPQHF. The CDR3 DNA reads TGCAATGCTACAACAGAGGGGCCCGGTCAGCCCCAGCATTTT.

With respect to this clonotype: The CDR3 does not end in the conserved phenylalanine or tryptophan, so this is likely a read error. In DNA form, the CDR3 reads TGTGCCAGAAGTTTAGGTGGACAGGGGGCGAACAATCAGCCCCAGCATTAT. It translates to CARSLGGQGANNQPQHY. V gene TRBV12-3 or TRBV12-4 combines with J gene TRBJ1-5, with 11 bases lining up with TRBD1. The CDR3 length is 17 residues.